The 27 T cell receptor beta chains reported below all come from one sample, sequenced in a study of CD8 T cells in Susac syndrome. RNA, at roughly 0.5 to 1 ug, was reverse transcribed with random hexamers. TCRdb re-called the immunoSEQ multiplex PCR reads with MiXCR, one entry per CDR3 protein. Among some 200,000 distinct CDR3 sequences listed, 85% to 95% were seen once. Source material: CD8+ T cells from PBMCs. Receptors were obtained from a human donor with Susac syndrome.

The gene calls are TRBV9 and TRBJ1-1, with D hard to call. This CDR3 has 12 residues. Germline CDR1 and CDR2: SGDLS and YYNGEE. V lost 4 bases, J lost 7 bases, and 11 bases lay in between. The CDR3 reads CASSSEDGEAFF. Here the CDR3 DNA reads TGTGCCAGCAGCTCAGAAGATGGTGAAGCTTTCTTT.

The genes are TRBV9 and TRBJ1-2, with 7 bases identical to TRBD1. Per the germline V gene, CDR1 is SGDLS and CDR2 is YYNGEE. With 0 bases clipped from V and 6 bases from J, the junction kept 2 bases outside the gene matches. The CDR3 is 13 amino acids. CDR3 sequence reads: CASSVGTGHGYTF. CDR3 sequence (DNA): TGTGCCAGCAGCGTAGGGACAGGACATGGCTACACCTTC.

The chain employs TRBV7-9 and TRBJ2-5, with 13 positions matching TRBD2. The CDR3 extends over 16 amino acids. The trim removed 1 base at V and 5 bases at J, leaving 4 bases unmatched. CDR1 and CDR2 from the germline V gene are SEHNR and FQNEAQ (reference sequence). CDR3 residues: CASSLGGLAGVETQYF. In nucleotides, the CDR3 is TGTGCCAGCAGCTTAGGTGGACTAGCGGGAGTGGAGACCCAGTACTTC.

CDR3 nucleotide sequence: TGCGCCAGCCTCCTGGGGCATGGGGCCAACGTCCTGACTTTC. Its protein product is CASLLGHGANVLTF. The rearrangement joins TRBV5-1 to TRBJ2-6, with a possible D match to TRBD1 (5 bases). V was pared by 7 bases and J by 3 bases, with 11 bases between. The germline gives CDR1 SGHRS, CDR2 YFSETQ. This CDR3 contains 14 residues.

This rearrangement joins TRBV7-9 to TRBJ1-1; D ambiguous. CDR3 size: 13 residues. Trimming removed 1 base at V and 2 bases at J, with 5 bases between. CDR1 is SEHNR and CDR2 is FQNEAQ in the germline V gene (reference sequence). The CDR3 region has the DNA TGTGCCAGCAGCTTAGAGTTTAACACTGAAGCTTTCTTT. This translates into CASSLEFNTEAFF.

The chain couples TRBV9 to TRBJ2-1; no firm D call. V shed 3 bases and J shed 2 bases, with 6 bases lying between them. Per germline, CDR1 SGDLS and CDR2 YYNGEE. The CDR3 has 13 residues. The CDR3 region is CASSDGTYNEQFF. DNA of the CDR3: TGTGCCAGCAGCGATGGGACCTACAATGAGCAGTTCTTC.

The chain has TRBV7-2 and TRBJ2-3; maybe TRBD2 (6 bases). The CDR3 runs 12 residues. V was clipped by 5 bases and J by 7 bases, with 10 bases between them. Per germline, CDR1 SGHTA and CDR2 FQGNSA. CDR3 amino acids: CASSPGEHTQYF. The CDR3 DNA sequence: TGTGCCAGCAGCCCGGGGGAGCATACGCAGTATTTT. The variable domain in full, completed from reference TRBV7-2 and TRBJ2-3, reads GAGVSQSPSNKVTEKGKDVELRCDPISGHTALYWYRQSLGQGLEFLIYFQGNSAPDKSGLPSDRFSAERTGGSVSTLTIQRTQQEDSAVYLCASSPGEHTQYFGPGTRLTVL.

The chain carries TRBV5-5 and TRBJ2-3; no reliable D call. This CDR3 comprises 14 residues. Germline V lookup: CDR1 SGHKS, CDR2 YYEKEE (reference sequence). The V and J ends lost 5 bases and 0 bases respectively, with 10 bases between them. For the CDR3, the DNA is TGTGCCAGCAGAACTTTAGGCAGCACAGATACGCAGTATTTT. Translating gives CASRTLGSTDTQYF.

This clonotype turned up a few times. One end of the junction fails to match germline, which may point to a read error. This chain links TRBV7-8 with TRBJ2-3, with D maybe TRBD2 (6 bases). CDR1 and CDR2 from the germline V gene are SGHVS and FQNEAQ. The CDR3 length is 11 residues. The CDR3 bases are TGTGCCAGCAGCATCTCCGGGACTGTGCATTTT. Protein sequence: CASSISGTVHF.

The chain recombines TRBV9 with TRBJ2-7, with 9 bases aligning to TRBD1. The ends lost 4 bases at V and 2 bases at J; junction bases unmatched: 10. CDR3 length equals 16 residues. The germline V gene has CDR1 SGDLS and CDR2 YYNGEE. CDR3 nucleotides: TGTGCCAGCAGCACCAGCCGGGACAGGGACCCCTACGAGCAGTACTTC. Translation gives CASSTSRDRDPYEQYF. The full variable domain, with the rest looked up from reference TRBV9 and TRBJ2-7, is DSGVTQTPKHLITATGQRVTLRCSPRSGDLSVYWYQQSLDQGLQFLIQYYNGEERAKGNILERFSAQQFPDLHSELNLSSLELGDSALYFCASSTSRDRDPYEQYFGPGTRLTVT.

The chain recombines TRBV27 with TRBJ2-7; D is perhaps TRBD1 (6 bases). The CDR3 consists of 15 residues. The germline CDR1 and CDR2 sequences are MNHEY and SMNVEV (reference sequence). Trimming took 5 bases from V and 5 from J, leaving 19 bases between them. The CDR3: CASSTRQESIHEQYF. The CDR3 DNA reads TGTGCCAGCAGTACCAGACAGGAGTCCATCCACGAGCAGTACTTC.

This chain links TRBV7-9 with TRBJ2-1; possible D gene TRBD1, 6 bases. The CDR3 is 16 residues long. From germline, CDR1 is SEHNR and CDR2 FQNEAQ (reference sequence). V gave up 2 bases and J gave up 0 bases, with 11 bases separating them. The CDR3 DNA follows: TGTGCCAGCAGCTTACCCGGGACATCCTCCTACAATGAGCAGTTCTTC. As protein: CASSLPGTSSYNEQFF. Complete variable domain (other parts from reference TRBV7-9 and TRBJ2-1): DTGVSQNPRHKITKRGQNVTFRCDPISEHNRLYWYRQTLGQGPEFLTYFQNEAQLEKSRLLSDRFSAERPKGSFSTLEIQRTEQGDSAMYLCASSLPGTSSYNEQFFGPGTRLTVL.

The V call is TRBV2, the J call TRBJ1-5; no firm D call. Germline V gene sequence: CDR1 SNHLY, CDR2 FYNNEI. The CDR3 consists of 14 residues. V shed 4 bases and J shed 0 bases, with 7 bases lying between them. The CDR3 DNA is TGTGCCAGCAGTGGAGGTTCTAGCAATCAGCCCCAGCATTTT. Translation: CASSGGSSNQPQHF.

V and J are TRBV27 and TRBJ2-7, with D hard to call. In germline, CDR1 is MNHEY, CDR2 SMNVEV (reference sequence). There are 16 residues in the CDR3. The germline V and J ends were trimmed by 2 bases and 1 base, with 15 bases remaining between them. The CDR3 reads CASSLGQEWESYEQYF. CDR3 DNA sequence: TGTGCCAGCAGTTTAGGGCAGGAATGGGAATCCTACGAGCAGTACTTC.

The J gene is TRBJ1-6, the V gene TRBV30, with 10 bases that match TRBD1. V shed 4 bases and J 9 bases; nucleotides not matched to a gene: 6. Germline V lookup: CDR1 GTSNPN, CDR2 SVGIG (reference sequence). The CDR3 runs 14 residues. The CDR3 here is CAWTTGTGVSPLHF. The CDR3 DNA reads as TGTGCCTGGACCACCGGGACAGGGGTTTCACCCCTCCACTTT.

This chain connects TRBV7-9 to TRBJ2-3, with D unresolved. Germline V gene data show CDR1 as SEHNR and CDR2 as FQNEAQ (reference sequence). V lost 5 bases, J lost 6 bases, and 9 bases lay in between. The CDR3 covers 12 residues. The CDR3: CASSPTWDTQYF. The CDR3 nucleotides are TGTGCCAGCAGCCCGACCTGGGATACGCAGTATTTT. Variable domain in full (rest from reference TRBV7-9 and TRBJ2-3): DTGVSQNPRHKITKRGQNVTFRCDPISEHNRLYWYRQTLGQGPEFLTYFQNEAQLEKSRLLSDRFSAERPKGSFSTLEIQRTEQGDSAMYLCASSPTWDTQYFGPGTRLTVL.

This clonotype was counted between two and nine times. This rearrangement joins TRBV19 to TRBJ2-7; possibly TRBD2 for D (5 bases). CDR1 is LNHDA, CDR2 SQIVND, per germline (reference sequence). The CDR3 consists of 11 residues. The ends were cut back, 5 bases at V and 6 bases at J, with 8 bases in the middle. DNA for the CDR3: TGTGCCAGTAGTCAAGGAGGCGAGCAGTACTTC. Protein product: CASSQGGEQYF.

The chain carries TRBV9 and TRBJ2-2; a weak D match, TRBD2 (5 bases). V lost 0 bases and J lost 5, with 11 bases in between. Germline lookup yields CDR1 SGDLS and CDR2 YYNGEE. The length of the CDR3 is 15 residues. As DNA, the CDR3 is TGTGCCAGCAGCGTAGGAGGGAGCGTTACCGGGGAGCTGTTTTTT. Amino acids: CASSVGGSVTGELFF.

J is TRBJ2-3 and V is TRBV7-2; TRBD1 matches 8 bases. The CDR3 consists of 13 residues. The V gene's germline CDR1 is SGHTA and CDR2 FQGNSA. The J segment lost 8 bases and the V segment lost 5 bases, leaving 6 bases of the junction unmatched. The CDR3 region is CASSGQGAVTQYF. The CDR3 DNA follows: TGTGCCAGCAGCGGTCAGGGGGCCGTTACGCAGTATTTT.

This chain links TRBV3-1 with TRBJ1-5, with TRBD1 matching 9 bases. V trimming: 4 bases; J trimming: 6 bases; junction bases outside the gene matches: 7. Germline CDR1 and CDR2: LGHDT and YNNKEL (reference sequence). This CDR3 is 15 amino acids long. CDR3 DNA: TGTGCCAGCAGCCCAAGAACAGGGGGCGGTCAGCCCCAGCATTTT. It specifies CASSPRTGGGQPQHF. The full variable domain, completed using reference TRBV3-1 and TRBJ1-5, is DTAVSQTPKYLVTQMGNDKSIKCEQNLGHDTMYWYKQDSKKFLKIMFSYNNKELIINETVPNRFSPKSPDKAHLNLHINSLELGDSAVYFCASSPRTGGGQPQHFGDGTRLSIL.

The chain links TRBV7-9 to TRBJ2-5; perhaps TRBD1 as D (6 bases). This CDR3 spans 15 amino acids. V gave up 4 bases and J gave up 3 bases, with 15 bases separating them. The germline V gene encodes CDR1 SEHNR and CDR2 FQNEAQ (reference sequence). The CDR3 loop reads CASSSPGSGEETQYF. In DNA form, the CDR3 reads TGTGCCAGCAGCTCCCCGGGCTCAGGGGAAGAGACCCAGTACTTC.

CDR3 coding DNA: TGCAGTGCTAGAGATGTTGAGGGGACCTCTAGCACAGATACGCAGTATTTT. Translating it yields CSARDVEGTSSTDTQYF. The chain combines TRBV20-1 with TRBJ2-3; D might be TRBD1 or TRBD2, each matching 5 bases. The CDR3 is 17 amino acids. Germline values: CDR1 DFQATT, CDR2 SNEGSKA (reference sequence). V was shortened by 0 bases and J by 0 bases, with 16 bases between the two germline ends.

The chain links TRBV28 to TRBJ2-7; D might be TRBD2 (6 bases). From germline, CDR1 is MDHEN and CDR2 SYDVKM. The CDR3 has 12 residues. Trimming pared 4 bases from V and 6 bases from J, leaving 10 bases between. CDR3 sequence: CASSWAGSEQYF. CDR3 nucleotide sequence: TGTGCCAGCAGTTGGGCGGGATCCGAGCAGTACTTC.

The chain recombines TRBV27 with TRBJ1-1; 8 bases match TRBD1. The trim removed 8 bases at V and 5 bases at J, leaving 7 bases unmatched. This CDR3 is built from 13 residues. Looked up from germline, CDR1 is MNHEY and CDR2 is SMNVEV (reference sequence). The CDR3 reads CASERTGGTEAFF. For the CDR3, the DNA is TGTGCCAGCGAACGAACAGGGGGGACTGAAGCTTTCTTT.

V is TRBV4-1 and J is TRBJ2-7; D gene ambiguous. CDR1 is MGHRA, CDR2 YSYEKL, per germline. V lost 3 bases, J lost 0 bases, and 6 bases lay in between. This CDR3 is built from 13 residues. The CDR3 spells CASSHTNSYEQYF. DNA for the CDR3: TGCGCCAGCAGCCACACGAACTCCTACGAGCAGTACTTC.

The chain is built from TRBV20-1 and TRBJ2-7; the match to TRBD2 covers 9 bases. This CDR3 has 15 residues. In germline, CDR1 is DFQATT, CDR2 SNEGSKA (reference sequence). Trimming cost V 3 bases and J 5 bases; bases outside gene matches: 11. The CDR3 sequence is CSARGLSSGTDEQYF. CDR3 DNA sequence: TGCAGTGCTAGGGGATTGTCTAGCGGGACCGACGAGCAGTACTTC.

V and J are TRBV29-1 and TRBJ1-2; 7 nucleotides align to TRBD1. CDR1 is SQVTM, CDR2 ANQGSEA, per germline. The V gene end was trimmed by 0 bases and the J gene end by 2 bases; junction bases not matched to a gene: 9. The CDR3 runs to 16 residues. Written as DNA, the CDR3 is TGCAGCGTTGAAGACTTACTACAGGGGAGGAACTATGGCTACACCTTC. Translating it yields CSVEDLLQGRNYGYTF.